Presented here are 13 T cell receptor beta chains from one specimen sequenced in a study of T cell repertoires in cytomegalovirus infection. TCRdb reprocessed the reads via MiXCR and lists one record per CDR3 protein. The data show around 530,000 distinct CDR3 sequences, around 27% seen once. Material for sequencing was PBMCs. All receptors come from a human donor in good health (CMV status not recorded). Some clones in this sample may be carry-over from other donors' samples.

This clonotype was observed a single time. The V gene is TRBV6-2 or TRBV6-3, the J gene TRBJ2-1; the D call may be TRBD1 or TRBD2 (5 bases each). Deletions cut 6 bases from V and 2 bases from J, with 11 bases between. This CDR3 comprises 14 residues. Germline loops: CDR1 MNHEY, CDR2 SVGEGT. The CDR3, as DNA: TGTGCCAGCAGAGGGACGGCCGCCTACAATGAGCAGTTCTTC. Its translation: CASRGTAAYNEQFF.

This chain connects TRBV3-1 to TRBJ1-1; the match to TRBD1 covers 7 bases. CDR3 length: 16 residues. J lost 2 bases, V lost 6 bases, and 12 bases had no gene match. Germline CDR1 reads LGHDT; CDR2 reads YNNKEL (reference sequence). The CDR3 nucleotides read TGTGCCAGCAGGGAAACCGGGACAGCTGAAAACACTGAAGCTTTCTTT. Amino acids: CASRETGTAENTEAFF.

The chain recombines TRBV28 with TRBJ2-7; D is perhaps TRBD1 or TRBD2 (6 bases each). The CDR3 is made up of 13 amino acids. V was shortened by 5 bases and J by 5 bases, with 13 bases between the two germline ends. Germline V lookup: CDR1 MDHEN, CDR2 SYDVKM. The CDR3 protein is CASSQGGRDEQYF. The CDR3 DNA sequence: TGTGCCAGCAGTCAAGGGGGGCGGGACGAGCAGTACTTC.

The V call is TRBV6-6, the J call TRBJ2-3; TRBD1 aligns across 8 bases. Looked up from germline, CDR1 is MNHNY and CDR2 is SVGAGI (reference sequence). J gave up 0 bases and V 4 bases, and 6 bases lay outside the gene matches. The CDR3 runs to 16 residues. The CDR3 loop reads CASSSRQGTSTDTQYF. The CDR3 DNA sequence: TGTGCCAGCAGTTCCCGACAGGGGACTAGCACAGATACGCAGTATTTT.

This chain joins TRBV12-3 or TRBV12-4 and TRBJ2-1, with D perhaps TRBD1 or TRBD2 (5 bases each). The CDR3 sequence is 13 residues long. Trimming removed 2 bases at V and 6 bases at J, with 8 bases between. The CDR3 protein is CASSLMGVNEQFF. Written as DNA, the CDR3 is TGTGCCAGCAGTTTAATGGGGGTCAATGAGCAGTTCTTC.

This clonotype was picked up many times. The CDR3 protein is CASSELGHKEGVSGSRDTQYF. The CDR3 region has the DNA TGTGCCAGCAGTGAATTAGGACATAAAGAGGGGGTTAGCGGGAGTCGGGATACGCAGTATTTT. The chain links TRBV6-1 to TRBJ2-3; 9 nucleotides line up with TRBD2. J lost 6 bases, V lost 2 bases, and 24 bases had no gene match. The germline V gene has CDR1 MNHNS and CDR2 SASEGT. The CDR3 covers 21 residues.

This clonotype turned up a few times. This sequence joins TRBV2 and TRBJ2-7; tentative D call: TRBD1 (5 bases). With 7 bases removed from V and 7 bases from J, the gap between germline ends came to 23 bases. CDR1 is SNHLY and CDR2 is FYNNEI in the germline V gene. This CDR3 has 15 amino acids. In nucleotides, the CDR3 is TGTGCCAGCACTCGAACGGGTGCATCAGGGCGGGAGCAGTACGTC. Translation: CASTRTGASGREQYV.

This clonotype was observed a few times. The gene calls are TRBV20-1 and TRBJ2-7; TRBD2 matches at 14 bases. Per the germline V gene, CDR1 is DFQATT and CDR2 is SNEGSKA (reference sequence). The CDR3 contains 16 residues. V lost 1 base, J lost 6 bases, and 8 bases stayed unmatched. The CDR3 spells CSARATSGRAFCEQYV. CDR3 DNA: TGCAGTGCTAGAGCGACTAGCGGGAGGGCCTTCTGCGAGCAGTACGTC.

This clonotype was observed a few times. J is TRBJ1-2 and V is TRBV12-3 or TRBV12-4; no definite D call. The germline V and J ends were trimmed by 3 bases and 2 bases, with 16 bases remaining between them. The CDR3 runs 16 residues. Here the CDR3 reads CASSFPPVASNYGYTF. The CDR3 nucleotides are TGTGCCAGCAGTTTCCCCCCCGTAGCCTCCAACTATGGCTACACCTTC.

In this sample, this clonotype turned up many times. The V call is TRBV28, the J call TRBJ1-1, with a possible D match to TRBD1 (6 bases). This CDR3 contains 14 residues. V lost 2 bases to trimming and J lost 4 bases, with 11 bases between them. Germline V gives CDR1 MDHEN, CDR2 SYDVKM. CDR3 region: CASSLGGRGTEAFF. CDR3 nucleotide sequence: TGTGCCAGCAGTTTAGGGGGCAGGGGCACTGAAGCTTTCTTT.

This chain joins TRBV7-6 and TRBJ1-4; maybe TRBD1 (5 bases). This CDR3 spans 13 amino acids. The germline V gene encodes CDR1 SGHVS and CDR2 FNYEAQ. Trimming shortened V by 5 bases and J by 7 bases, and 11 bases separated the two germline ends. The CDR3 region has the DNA TGTGCCAGCAGCGTCAGGGAAGGTGAAAAACTGTTTTTT. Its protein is CASSVREGEKLFF.

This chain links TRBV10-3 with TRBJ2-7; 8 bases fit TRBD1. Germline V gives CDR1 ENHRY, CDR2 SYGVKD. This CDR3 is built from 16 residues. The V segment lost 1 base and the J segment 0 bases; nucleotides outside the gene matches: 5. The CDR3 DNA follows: TGTGCCATCAGTGAGTTCAGACAGGGGAGCTCCTACGAGCAGTACGTC. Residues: CAISEFRQGSSYEQYV.

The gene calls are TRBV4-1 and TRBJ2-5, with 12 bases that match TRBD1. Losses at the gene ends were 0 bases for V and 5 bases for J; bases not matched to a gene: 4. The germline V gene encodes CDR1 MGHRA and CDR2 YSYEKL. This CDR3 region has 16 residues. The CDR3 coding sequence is TGCGCCAGCAGCCAAGATGGGACAGGGGGCGCGGAGACCCAGTACTTC. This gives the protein CASSQDGTGGAETQYF.